The sequence of this TCR beta chain was determined in a study of T cell responses to AZD1222 COVID-19 vaccine. Trimming shortened V by 4 bases and J by 4 bases, and 14 bases separated the two germline ends. The CDR3 extends over 15 amino acids. Germline lookup yields CDR1 ENHRY and CDR2 SYGVKD. A note on this clone: The antigen remains undetermined.

Broader study findings: Two doses of AZD1222 preceded a rise in Spike-specific TCR breadth and depth. Among the donors, most were white British and more were female, and clonal diversity was possibly underestimated. Dominant at 160-218 and 743-854, vaccine-associated CD4 TCRs also spanned spike.

The repertoire was sequenced with immunoSEQ multiplex PCR; TCRdb's copy has only in-frame clones and lacks some. The sample holds over 85,000 clones, about 85% seen once. The sequencing here drew on peripheral blood, taken on day 0 of AZD1222 vaccination. The V gene is TRBV10-3, the J gene TRBJ2-1; D may be TRBD2 (7 bases). The TCR sequence derives from an adult in good health. This CDR3 is CAISGSGGQYNEQFF. The CDR3 nucleotides are TGTGCCATCAGTGGGTCGGGGGGCCAGTACAATGAGCAGTTCTTC.